This TCR beta chain derives from a study of blood T cell repertoires in COVID-19 (TCRdb year 2020). About the full investigation: Samples from collaborators originated in the United States, Italy and Spain and spanned both the acute and convalescent phases of COVID-19. Samples were obtained from the ongoing ImmuneRACE study (first 160 participants) and from 950 to 1,500 subjects provided by 6 global collaborators. The repertoires were released in a freely available public database intended as a resource for research on the immune response to SARS-CoV-2. A de-identified subject ID, COVID-19 status, age in years and sex were almost always included in the sample metadata. The prospective study material was composed of cDNA or gDNA derived from T cells, B-cell-depleted T cells, or PBMCs. HLA class I and class II types, where available, came from metadata supplied by the sample provider rather than from assay-based typing. Deeply sampled blood TCRbeta repertoires from subjects exposed to, actively infected with, or recovered from COVID-19 were included in the dataset. Study-level results and caveats: The quantity of clinical and demographic metadata differed by source and by participant and was supplied without curation.

TCRbeta CDR3 regions were amplified from genomic DNA by means of the immunoSEQ Assay, a bias-controlled multiplex PCR. The paper's data handling went like this. The number of nucleated cells in each sample was estimated from the amplification of reference gene primers within the assay. To quantify the absolute abundance of each unique TCRbeta CDR3 rearrangement, sequence reads were collapsed and filtered. For each sample, productive Simpson clonality was calculated as the square root of Simpson's diversity index across productive rearrangements. What TCRdb holds here is the immuneACCESS table cut down to in-frame rearrangements. Part of the clones is not present; checked against another copy, under half of the missing clones reflect an unresolved V gene, and the others are unexplained. V and J calls plus clone size are reproduced from that table; the DNA served to infer D and trimming. The sample contains about 150,000 clones, 81% of them found a single time. The top ten hold 7% to 10% of the sample.

Worth noting for this clone: Its antigen is currently not known. One base away there is no much larger clone; base qualities are not given.

From the germline V gene, CDR1 is MGHRA and CDR2 is YSYEKL. The CDR3 spans 15 residues, from the cysteine through the phenylalanine. Only the CDR3 part of the read is kept: 45 bases, read in frame from the first base. V is shortened by 1 base, J by 5 bases, and the region joining them spans 12 bases. The collaborating institutions used their own protocols to collect whole blood in K2EDTA tubes. For TCRbeta analysis, collaborators shipped samples in one of three forms: frozen whole blood, isolated PBMCs, or DNA extracted from either of those sample types. The specimen sequenced was peripheral blood. This clonotype originated in a human donor with acute or convalescent COVID-19. The donor label of this sample is uncertain. The V and J genes are TRBV4-1 and TRBJ1-5; D gene: possibly TRBD1, on 5 matching bases. DNA sequence: TGCGCCAGCAGCCAAGGTTCAGACAGCTATCAGCCCCAGCATTTT. Its coded protein is CASSQGSDSYQPQHF.